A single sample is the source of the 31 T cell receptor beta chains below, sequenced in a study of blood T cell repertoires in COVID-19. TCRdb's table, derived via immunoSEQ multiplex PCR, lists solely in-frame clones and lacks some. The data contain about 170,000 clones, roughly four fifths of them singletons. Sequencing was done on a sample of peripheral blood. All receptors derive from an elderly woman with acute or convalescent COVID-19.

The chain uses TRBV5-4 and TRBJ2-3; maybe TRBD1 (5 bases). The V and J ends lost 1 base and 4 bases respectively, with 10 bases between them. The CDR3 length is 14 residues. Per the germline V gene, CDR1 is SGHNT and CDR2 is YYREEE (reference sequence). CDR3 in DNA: TGTGCCAGCAGCTTGAAACAGGTGGCAGATACGCAGTATTTT. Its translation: CASSLKQVADTQYF. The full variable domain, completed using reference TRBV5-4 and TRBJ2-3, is ETGVTQSPTHLIKTRGQQVTLRCSSQSGHNTVSWYQQALGQGPQFIFQYYREEENGRGNFPPRFSGLQFPNYSSELNVNALELDDSALYLCASSLKQVADTQYFGPGTRLTVL.

The CDR3 reads CSASFQGRGYTF. The CDR3 DNA reads as TGCAGTGCTAGTTTCCAGGGGAGAGGCTACACCTTC. V and J are TRBV20-1 and TRBJ1-2, with D possibly being TRBD1 (6 bases). CDR3 length: 12 residues. V gave up 3 bases and J gave up 8 bases, with 13 bases separating them. Germline CDR1 DFQATT, CDR2 SNEGSKA (reference sequence).

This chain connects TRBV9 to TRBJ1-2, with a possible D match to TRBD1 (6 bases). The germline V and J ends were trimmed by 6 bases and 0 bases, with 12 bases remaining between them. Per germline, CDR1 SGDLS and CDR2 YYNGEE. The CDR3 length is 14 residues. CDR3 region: CASTRGATNYGYTF. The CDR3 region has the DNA TGTGCCAGCACGCGGGGGGCCACTAACTATGGCTACACCTTC.

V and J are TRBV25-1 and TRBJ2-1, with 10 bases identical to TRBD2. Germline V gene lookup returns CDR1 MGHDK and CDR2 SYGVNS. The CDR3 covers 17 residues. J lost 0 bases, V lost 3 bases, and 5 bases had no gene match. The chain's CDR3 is CASSDPSGSTSYNEQFF. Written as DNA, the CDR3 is TGTGCCAGCAGTGACCCTAGCGGGAGTACCTCCTACAATGAGCAGTTCTTC.

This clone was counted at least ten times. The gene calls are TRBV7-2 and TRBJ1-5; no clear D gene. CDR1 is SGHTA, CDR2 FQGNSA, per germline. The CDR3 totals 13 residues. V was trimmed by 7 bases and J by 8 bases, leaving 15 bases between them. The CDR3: CASNPSGSEPQHF. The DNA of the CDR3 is TGTGCCAGCAACCCCAGCGGATCAGAGCCCCAGCATTTT.

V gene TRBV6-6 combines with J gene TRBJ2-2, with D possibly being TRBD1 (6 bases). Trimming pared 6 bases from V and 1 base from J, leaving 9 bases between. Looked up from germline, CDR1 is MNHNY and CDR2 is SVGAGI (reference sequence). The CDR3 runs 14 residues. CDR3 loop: CASRMTGNTGELFF. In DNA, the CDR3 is TGTGCCAGCAGGATGACAGGGAACACCGGGGAGCTGTTTTTT.

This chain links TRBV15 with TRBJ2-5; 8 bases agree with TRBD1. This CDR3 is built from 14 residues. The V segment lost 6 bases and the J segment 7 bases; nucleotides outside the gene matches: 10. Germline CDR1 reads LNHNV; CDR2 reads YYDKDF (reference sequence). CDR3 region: CATRDTGTGGTQYF. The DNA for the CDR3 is TGTGCCACCAGGGATACCGGGACAGGAGGGACCCAGTACTTC.

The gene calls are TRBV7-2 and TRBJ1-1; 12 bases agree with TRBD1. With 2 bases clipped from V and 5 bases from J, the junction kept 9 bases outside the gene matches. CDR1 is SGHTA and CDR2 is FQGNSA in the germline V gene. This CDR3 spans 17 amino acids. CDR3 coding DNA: TGTGCCAGCAGCTTATTGGGGGACAGGGGGCGGTATACTGAAGCTTTCTTT. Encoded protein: CASSLLGDRGRYTEAFF.

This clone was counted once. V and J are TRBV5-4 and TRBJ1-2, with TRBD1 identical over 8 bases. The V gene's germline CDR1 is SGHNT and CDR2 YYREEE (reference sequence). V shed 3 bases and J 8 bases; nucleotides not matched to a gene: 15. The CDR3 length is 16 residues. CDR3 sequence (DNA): TGTGCCAGCAGCTCCGCTAGGACAGGGTCACGTAAGGGCTACACCTTC. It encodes CASSSARTGSRKGYTF.

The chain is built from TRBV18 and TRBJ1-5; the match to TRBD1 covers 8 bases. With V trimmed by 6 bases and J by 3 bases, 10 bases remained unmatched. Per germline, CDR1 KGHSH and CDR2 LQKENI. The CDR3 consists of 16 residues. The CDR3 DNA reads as TGTGCCAGCTCTTTATCCGGGACAGGCGCCAATCAGCCCCAGCATTTT. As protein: CASSLSGTGANQPQHF.

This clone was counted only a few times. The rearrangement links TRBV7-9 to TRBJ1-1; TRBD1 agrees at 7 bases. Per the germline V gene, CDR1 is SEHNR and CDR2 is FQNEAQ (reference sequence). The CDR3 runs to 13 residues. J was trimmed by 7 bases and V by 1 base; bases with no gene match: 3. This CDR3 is CASSLGQGGEAFF. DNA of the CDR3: TGTGCCAGCAGCTTAGGACAGGGAGGTGAAGCTTTCTTT.

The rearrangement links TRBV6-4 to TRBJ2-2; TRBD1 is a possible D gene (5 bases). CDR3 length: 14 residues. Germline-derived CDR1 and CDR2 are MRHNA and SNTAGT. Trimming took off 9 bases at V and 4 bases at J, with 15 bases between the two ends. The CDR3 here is CASGDSSRTGELFF. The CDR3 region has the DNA TGTGCCAGTGGAGACAGTTCTCGCACCGGGGAGCTGTTTTTT.

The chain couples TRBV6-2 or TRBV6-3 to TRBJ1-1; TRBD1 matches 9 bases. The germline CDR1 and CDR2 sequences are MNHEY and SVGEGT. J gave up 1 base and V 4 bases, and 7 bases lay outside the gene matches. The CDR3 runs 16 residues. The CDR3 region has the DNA TGTGCCAGCAGTTTGGACAGGGGAGTGGGGAACACTGAAGCTTTCTTT. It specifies CASSLDRGVGNTEAFF.

In nucleotides, the CDR3 is TGTGCCAGCAGCCTGGACAGGGGAGTGGGCACTGAAGCTTTCTTT. This sequence encodes CASSLDRGVGTEAFF. This sequence joins TRBV7-9 and TRBJ1-1, with 9 bases aligning to TRBD1. The CDR3 sequence is 15 residues long. Germline CDR1 SEHNR, CDR2 FQNEAQ (reference sequence). After removal of 5 bases from V and 4 bases from J, the junction contained 8 bases not matched to a gene.

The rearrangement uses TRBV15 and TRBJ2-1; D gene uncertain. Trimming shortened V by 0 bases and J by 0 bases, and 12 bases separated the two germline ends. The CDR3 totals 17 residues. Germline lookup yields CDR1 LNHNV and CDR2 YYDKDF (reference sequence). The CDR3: CATSRDQSTSSYNEQFF. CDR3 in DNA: TGTGCCACCAGCAGAGATCAATCCACGAGCTCCTACAATGAGCAGTTCTTC.

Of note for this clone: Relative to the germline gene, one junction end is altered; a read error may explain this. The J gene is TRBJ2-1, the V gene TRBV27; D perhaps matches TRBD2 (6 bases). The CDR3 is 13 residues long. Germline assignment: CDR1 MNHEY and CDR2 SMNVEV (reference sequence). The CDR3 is CASSLFRGGEQFF. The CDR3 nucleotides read TGTGCCAGCAGCTTATTCCGGGGAGGTGAGCAGTTCTTC.

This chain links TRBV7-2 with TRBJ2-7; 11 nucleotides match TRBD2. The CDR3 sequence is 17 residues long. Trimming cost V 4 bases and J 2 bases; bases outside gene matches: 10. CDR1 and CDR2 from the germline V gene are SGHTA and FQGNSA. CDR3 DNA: TGTGCCAGCAGCTCGCTCGCCGGGACTAGCGGTCCCTACGAGCAGTACTTC. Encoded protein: CASSSLAGTSGPYEQYF. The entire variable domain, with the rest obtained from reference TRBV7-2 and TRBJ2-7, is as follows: GAGVSQSPSNKVTEKGKDVELRCDPISGHTALYWYRQSLGQGLEFLIYFQGNSAPDKSGLPSDRFSAERTGGSVSTLTIQRTQQEDSAVYLCASSSLAGTSGPYEQYFGPGTRLTVT.

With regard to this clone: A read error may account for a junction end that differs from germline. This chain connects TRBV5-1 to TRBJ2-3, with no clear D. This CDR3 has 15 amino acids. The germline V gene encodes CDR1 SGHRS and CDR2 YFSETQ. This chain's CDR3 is CASRLDSTSTDTQYF. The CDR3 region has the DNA TGCGCCAGCAGATTGGATTCTACTAGCACAGATACGCAGTATTTT.

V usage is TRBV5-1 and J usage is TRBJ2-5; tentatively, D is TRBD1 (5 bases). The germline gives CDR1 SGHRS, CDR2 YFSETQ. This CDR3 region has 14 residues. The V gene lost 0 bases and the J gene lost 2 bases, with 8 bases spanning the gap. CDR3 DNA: TGCGCCAGCAGCTTGGAGGGGATTCAAGAGACCCAGTACTTC. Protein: CASSLEGIQETQYF.

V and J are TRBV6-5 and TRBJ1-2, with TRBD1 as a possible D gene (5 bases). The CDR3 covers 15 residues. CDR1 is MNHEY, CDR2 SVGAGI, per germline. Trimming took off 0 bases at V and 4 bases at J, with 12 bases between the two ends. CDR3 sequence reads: CASSYSGAGGYGYTF. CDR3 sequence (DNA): TGTGCCAGCAGTTACTCTGGGGCCGGTGGCTATGGCTACACCTTC.

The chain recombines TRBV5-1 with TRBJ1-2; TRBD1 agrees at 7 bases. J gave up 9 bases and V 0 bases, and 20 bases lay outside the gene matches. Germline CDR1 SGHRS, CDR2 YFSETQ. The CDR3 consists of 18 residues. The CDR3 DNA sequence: TGCGCCAGCAGCTTGGGCCCACAGGGGTTCGGAGACCTTATGCGCTACACCTTC. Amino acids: CASSLGPQGFGDLMRYTF.

The CDR3, as DNA: TGTGCCAGCAGCTTATACCGTGGGGGGGAGGCCGGTTTCTACGAGCAGTACTTC. This sequence encodes CASSLYRGGEAGFYEQYF. The chain carries TRBV7-8 and TRBJ2-7, with 7 bases that match TRBD2. Germline CDR1 is SGHVS and CDR2 is FQNEAQ. J was trimmed by 3 bases and V by 2 bases; bases with no gene match: 16. The CDR3 totals 18 residues.

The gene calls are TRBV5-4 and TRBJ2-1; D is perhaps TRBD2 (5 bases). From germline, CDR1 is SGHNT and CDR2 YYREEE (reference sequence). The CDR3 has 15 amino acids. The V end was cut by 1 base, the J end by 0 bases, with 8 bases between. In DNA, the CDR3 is TGTGCCAGCAGCTTGACGGGGAGCTCCTACAATGAGCAGTTCTTC. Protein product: CASSLTGSSYNEQFF.

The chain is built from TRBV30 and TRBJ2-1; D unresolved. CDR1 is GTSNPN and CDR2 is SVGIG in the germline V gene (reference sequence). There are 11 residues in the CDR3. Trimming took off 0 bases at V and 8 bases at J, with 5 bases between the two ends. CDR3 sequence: CAWSVEYEQFF. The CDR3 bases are TGTGCCTGGAGTGTAGAGTATGAGCAGTTCTTC.

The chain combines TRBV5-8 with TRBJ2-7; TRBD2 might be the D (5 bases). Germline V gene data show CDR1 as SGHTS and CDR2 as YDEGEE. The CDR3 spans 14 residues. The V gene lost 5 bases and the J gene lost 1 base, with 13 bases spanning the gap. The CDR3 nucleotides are TGTGCCAGCAGTCGGGGAGTCAAATCCTACGAGCAGTACTTC. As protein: CASSRGVKSYEQYF.

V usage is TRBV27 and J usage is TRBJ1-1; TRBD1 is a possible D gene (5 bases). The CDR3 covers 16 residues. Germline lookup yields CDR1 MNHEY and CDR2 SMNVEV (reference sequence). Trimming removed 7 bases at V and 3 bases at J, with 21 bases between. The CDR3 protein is CASNKRGAGTYTEAFF. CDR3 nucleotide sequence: TGTGCCAGCAATAAGAGAGGGGCCGGGACTTACACTGAAGCTTTCTTT.

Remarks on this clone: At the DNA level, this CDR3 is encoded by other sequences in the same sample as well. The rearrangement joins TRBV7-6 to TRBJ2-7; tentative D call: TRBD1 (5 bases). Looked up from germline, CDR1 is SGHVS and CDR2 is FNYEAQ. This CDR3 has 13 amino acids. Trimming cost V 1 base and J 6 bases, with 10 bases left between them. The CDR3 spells CASSLGGPGEQYF. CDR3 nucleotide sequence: TGTGCCAGCAGCTTAGGGGGCCCGGGCGAGCAGTACTTC.

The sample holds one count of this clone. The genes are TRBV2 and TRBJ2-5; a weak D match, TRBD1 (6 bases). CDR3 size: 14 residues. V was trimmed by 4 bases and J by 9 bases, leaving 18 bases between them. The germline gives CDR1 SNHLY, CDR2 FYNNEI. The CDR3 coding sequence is TGTGCCAGCAGTGGGGCTAGCCCTGAGGGGGCCCAGTACTTC. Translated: CASSGASPEGAQYF.

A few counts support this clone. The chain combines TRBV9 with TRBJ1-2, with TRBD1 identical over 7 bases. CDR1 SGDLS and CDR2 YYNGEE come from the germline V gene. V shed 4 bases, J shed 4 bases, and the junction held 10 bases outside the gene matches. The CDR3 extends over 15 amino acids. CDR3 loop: CASSLGRDSSYGYTF. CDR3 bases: TGTGCCAGCAGCTTAGGGAGGGACAGCTCCTATGGCTACACCTTC.

Here the CDR3 reads CASSVQGIVYEQYF. Written as DNA, the CDR3 is TGTGCCAGCAGTGTACAGGGGATAGTCTACGAGCAGTACTTC. The V and J genes are TRBV2 and TRBJ2-7; 7 bases align to TRBD1. CDR3 size: 14 residues. CDR1 and CDR2 from the germline V gene are SNHLY and FYNNEI. Unmatched junction bases numbered 6, after V lost 4 bases and J lost 3 bases.

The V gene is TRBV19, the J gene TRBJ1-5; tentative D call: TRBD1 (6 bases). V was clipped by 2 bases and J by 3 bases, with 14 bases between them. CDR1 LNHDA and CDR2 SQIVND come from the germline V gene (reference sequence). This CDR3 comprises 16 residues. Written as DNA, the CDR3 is TGTGCCAGTAGTATATCTCGACAGGCCTACAATCAGCCCCAGCATTTT. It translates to CASSISRQAYNQPQHF.